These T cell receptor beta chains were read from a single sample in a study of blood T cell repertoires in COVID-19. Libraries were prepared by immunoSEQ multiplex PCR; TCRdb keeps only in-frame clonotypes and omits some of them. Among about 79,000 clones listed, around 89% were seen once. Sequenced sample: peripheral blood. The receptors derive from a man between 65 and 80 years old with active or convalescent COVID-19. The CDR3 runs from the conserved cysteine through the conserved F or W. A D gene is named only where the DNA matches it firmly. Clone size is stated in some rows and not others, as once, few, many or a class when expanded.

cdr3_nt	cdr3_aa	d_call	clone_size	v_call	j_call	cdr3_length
TGTGCCAGTAGTATAGGGCCAGGGGGCACTGAAGCTTTCTTT	CASSIGPGGTEAFF	TRBD1	-	TRBV19	TRBJ1-1	14
TGTGCCAGCAGCTCCAGACAGGGGGCCCAAGAGACCCAGTACTTC	CASSSRQGAQETQYF	TRBD1	-	TRBV7-9	TRBJ2-5	15
TGTGCCAGTAGTATTATGGCCGTTACCGACAATGAGCAGTTCTTC	CASSIMAVTDNEQFF	-	-	TRBV19	TRBJ2-1	15
TGCGCCAGCAGCCAAGAGTGGCGGGATGAGCAGTTCTTC	CASSQEWRDEQFF	-	-	TRBV4-1	TRBJ2-1	13
TGTGCCAGCAGTTACTCCGCGGGATGGGGTGGTGAAGCTTTCTTT	CASSYSAGWGGEAFF	-	-	TRBV6-5	TRBJ1-1	15
TGCGCCAGCAGTTTGGCGGGAGCATCCGATACGCAGTATTTT	CASSLAGASDTQYF	TRBD2	once	TRBV5-1	TRBJ2-3	14
TGTGCCAGCAGTTATCGTCCAGGGGGTGGGGTTGGCTACACCTTC	CASSYRPGGGVGYTF	TRBD1	-	TRBV6-5	TRBJ1-2	15
TGTGCCAGCAGCTTGCGGTTTGAGCAGTTCTTC	CASSLRFEQFF	-	-	TRBV5-4	TRBJ2-1	11
TGCGCCAGCAGCGTAGCGGGAGGGCCCAATGAGCAGTTCTTC	CASSVAGGPNEQFF	TRBD2	-	TRBV5-1	TRBJ2-1	14
TGTGCCAGCAGTTTAACAGGGAAAGAGACCCAGTACTTC	CASSLTGKETQYF	-	-	TRBV28	TRBJ2-5	13
TGTGCCAGCAGCCCCCCAGCGGGAGCCTCCAATTACAATGAGCAGTTCTTC	CASSPPAGASNYNEQFF	TRBD2	-	TRBV9	TRBJ2-1	17
TGTGCCAGTAGTATTTCGCCGGGACTCCTCTCGAACACCGGGGAGCTGTTTTTT	CASSISPGLLSNTGELFF	-	-	TRBV19	TRBJ2-2	18
TGTGCCAGCAGCTCCTTCACTGAAGCTTTCTTT	CASSSFTEAFF	-	-	TRBV28	TRBJ1-1	11
TGTGCCAGCAGTGAACGTTTAGTTGGGCAGGGAACTGAAGCTTTCTTT	CASSERLVGQGTEAFF	-	-	TRBV2	TRBJ1-1	16
TGTGCCAGCAGTTTACGAGCGGGGTTAACTAATGAAAAACTGTTTTTT	CASSLRAGLTNEKLFF	-	-	TRBV28	TRBJ1-4	16
TGTGCCAGCAGCCCGGGGGGCCGCAGGCGTACTGAAGCTTTCTTT	CASSPGGRRRTEAFF	-	-	TRBV5-6	TRBJ1-1	15
TGCGCCAGCAGCACCCACCAGGGCGATGAGCAGTTCTTC	CASSTHQGDEQFF	-	-	TRBV5-1	TRBJ2-1	13
TGTGCCAGCTCGACGGGGGACTCTGGAAACACCATATATTTT	CASSTGDSGNTIYF	-	-	TRBV18	TRBJ1-3	14
TGTGCCAGCAGGACTAGCGGGAACACCGGGGAGCTGTTTTTT	CASRTSGNTGELFF	TRBD2	-	TRBV2	TRBJ2-2	14
TGTGCCAGTAGTATTTATGGAGCGAACACTGAAGCTTTCTTT	CASSIYGANTEAFF	-	-	TRBV19	TRBJ1-1	14
TGTGCCAGCAGTTTCGGGACTAACTATGGCTACACCTTC	CASSFGTNYGYTF	-	-	TRBV28	TRBJ1-2	13
TGCGCCAGCAGTGTCTGGCAGACTACCTACGAGCAGTACTTC	CASSVWQTTYEQYF	-	-	TRBV10-2	TRBJ2-7	14
TGTGCTAGCAGCTCTGGACTAGCGGGATGGGAGACCCAGTACTTC	CASSSGLAGWETQYF	TRBD2	-	TRBV7-7	TRBJ2-5	15
TGTGCCAGCAGCTTACGGGACGGAGGGTATTCACCCCTCCACTTT	CASSLRDGGYSPLHF	-	-	TRBV7-9	TRBJ1-6	15
TGTGCCAGCAGTCGTTCGACTAGCGGCACAGATACGCAGTATTTT	CASSRSTSGTDTQYF	TRBD2	-	TRBV28	TRBJ2-3	15
TGTGCCAGCAGCTGGGGACAGGGCCAATATGAAGCTTTCTTT	CASSWGQGQYEAFF	TRBD1	-	TRBV5-6	TRBJ1-1	14
TGTGCCAGCAGTTTTATTTCGGGTGCGGGCTACACCTTC	CASSFISGAGYTF	-	-	TRBV12-3/TRBV12-4	TRBJ1-2	13
TGTGCCAGCAGTTCAAGCGGCTACACCTTC	CASSSSGYTF	-	once	TRBV28	TRBJ1-2	10
TGTGCCAGCAGCTTGGACGACTTTTCAGTGCCCGGGGAGCTGTTTTTT	CASSLDDFSVPGELFF	-	-	TRBV5-5	TRBJ2-2	16
TGTGCCAGCAGCCAGGGGTACGGGAGTCCGTCAGAGACCCAGTACTTC	CASSQGYGSPSETQYF	-	-	TRBV3-1/TRBV3-2	TRBJ2-5	16
TGCGCCAGCAGTCAATCCCACAGAACCCTAGCCAAAAACATTCAGTACTTC	CASSQSHRTLAKNIQYF	-	-	TRBV23-1	TRBJ2-4	17
TGTGCCAGTAGTATTCGACTAGCGGGAGTCATTAACGGTGAGCAGTTCTTC	CASSIRLAGVINGEQFF	TRBD2	-	TRBV19	TRBJ2-1	17